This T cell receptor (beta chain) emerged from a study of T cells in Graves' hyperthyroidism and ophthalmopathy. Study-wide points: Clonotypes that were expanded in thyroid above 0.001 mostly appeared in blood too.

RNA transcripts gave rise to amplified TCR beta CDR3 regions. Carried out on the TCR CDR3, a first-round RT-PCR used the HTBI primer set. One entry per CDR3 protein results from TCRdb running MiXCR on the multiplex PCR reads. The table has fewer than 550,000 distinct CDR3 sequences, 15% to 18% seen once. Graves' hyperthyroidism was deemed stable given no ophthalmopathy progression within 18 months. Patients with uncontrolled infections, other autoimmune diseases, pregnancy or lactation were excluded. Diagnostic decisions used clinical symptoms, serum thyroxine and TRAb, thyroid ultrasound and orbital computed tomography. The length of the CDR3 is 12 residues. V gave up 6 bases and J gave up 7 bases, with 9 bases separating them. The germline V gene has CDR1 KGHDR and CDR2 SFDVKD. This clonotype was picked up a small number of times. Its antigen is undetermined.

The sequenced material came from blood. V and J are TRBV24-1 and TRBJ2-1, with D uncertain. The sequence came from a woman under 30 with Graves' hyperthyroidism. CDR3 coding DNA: TGTGCCACCAGTAGTTCGAATAATGAGCAGTTCTTC. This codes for CATSSSNNEQFF.